Each of the 5 T cell receptor beta chains below was sequenced from the same sample in a study of breast tumors, draining lymph nodes, adjacent tissues. Each CDR3 protein gets one entry after TCRdb re-called the multiplex PCR reads with MiXCR. The data hold approximately 300,000 distinct CDR3 sequences, with 30% to 35% observed a single time. Breast cancer patients provided tissue from their axillary draining lymph nodes. The sequenced sample consisted of axillary lymph node tissue. These receptors originate from a female donor with breast cancer. Some clones in this sample may be carry-over from other donors' samples.

A remark on this clonotype: A much larger clonotype is one base distant, so this may be a read error. V is TRBV19 and J is TRBJ1-4; D unclear. The V gene's germline CDR1 is LNHDA and CDR2 SQIVND (reference sequence). The CDR3 has 13 amino acids. CDR3 DNA: TGTGCCGGTAGTATAGTCCACAATGAAAAACTGTTTTTT. Its translation is CAGSIVHNEKLFF.

This sequence joins TRBV6-1 and TRBJ2-7; 10 nucleotides agree with TRBD2. The CDR3 is made up of 16 amino acids. Per germline, CDR1 MNHNS and CDR2 SASEGT. V lost 10 bases to trimming and J lost 4 bases; unmatched junction nucleotides: 16. CDR3 residues: CAIQPGEASGSYEQYF. Written as DNA, the CDR3 is TGTGCCATCCAACCTGGGGAGGCTAGCGGGAGTTACGAGCAGTACTTC.

This clonotype was found many times. The CDR3 protein is CSARVDGPDTQYF. In DNA form, the CDR3 reads TGCAGTGCTAGAGTTGACGGACCAGATACGCAGTATTTT. V and J are TRBV20-1 and TRBJ2-3; unclear D gene. Trimming took 1 base from V and 4 from J, leaving 9 bases between them. The length of the CDR3 is 13 residues. Per germline, CDR1 DFQATT and CDR2 SNEGSKA (reference sequence).

This rearrangement joins TRBV12-3 or TRBV12-4 to TRBJ1-5; tentatively, D is TRBD1 (5 bases). V lost 3 bases and J lost 6, with 15 bases in between. There are 15 residues in the CDR3. As DNA, the CDR3 is TGTGCCAGCAGTTTCCCCCCCCGGGGCACTCAGCCCCAGCATTTT. Encoded protein: CASSFPPRGTQPQHF.

This clonotype has a handful of counts. This may stem from a read error, because a much larger clone lies one nucleotide away. The chain employs TRBV20-1 and TRBJ2-1; 8 positions agree with TRBD2. This CDR3 region has 14 residues. Per germline, CDR1 DFQATT and CDR2 SNEGSKA (reference sequence). In DNA form, the CDR3 reads TGCAGTGGGGCGGGAGGCAGCTCCTACACTGAGCAGTTCTTC. It encodes CSGAGGSSYTEQFF.